The following is a TCR beta chain sequence with its context. Time point here: baseline, week 1 (first vaccination visit). This sample's treatment: pre-vaccination baseline after standard-of-care therapy. CDR3 size: 12 residues. Germline V gene lookup returns CDR1 SGHAT and CDR2 FQNNGV. V was pared by 2 bases and J by 3 bases, with 5 bases between. These data are taken from a study of a mutant IDH1 vaccine in newly diagnosed glioma. The overall study: Treated patients were around 62% male, 37.5% female, mean age around 40 years. Radiotherapy, temozolomide, or both had been given previously, and both were given to most.

The method was immunoSEQ multiplex PCR; TCRdb's version includes in-frame clones alone and lacks a portion of them. This table holds about 88,000 clones, approximately 80% found once. The source is a man aged 40-49 years with glioma. Some clones in this sample may be carry-over from other donors' samples. J is TRBJ2-7 and V is TRBV11-2; D gene uncertain. Specimen: PBMCs, collected from a glioma patient treated with radiotherapy, temozolomide or both. CDR3 residues: CASSLPSYEQYF. Written as DNA, the CDR3 is TGTGCCAGCAGCTTACCCAGCTACGAGCAGTACTTC.